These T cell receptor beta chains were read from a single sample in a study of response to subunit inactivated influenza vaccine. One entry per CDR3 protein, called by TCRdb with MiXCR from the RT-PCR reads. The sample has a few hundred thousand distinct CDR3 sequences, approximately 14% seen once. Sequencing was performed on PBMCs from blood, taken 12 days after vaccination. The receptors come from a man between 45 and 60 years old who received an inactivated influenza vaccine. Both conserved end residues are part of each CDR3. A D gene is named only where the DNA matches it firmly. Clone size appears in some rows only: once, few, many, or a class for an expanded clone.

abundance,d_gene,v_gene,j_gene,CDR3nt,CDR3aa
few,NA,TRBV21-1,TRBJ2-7,TGTGCCAGCAGCAAGTACTACCGGGACAGAACCTACGAGCAGTACTTC,CASSKYYRDRTYEQYF
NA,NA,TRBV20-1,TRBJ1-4,TGCAGTGCTAGAGTGTTGGTTCTGAGTACTAATGAAAAACTGTTTTTT,CSARVLVLSTNEKLFF
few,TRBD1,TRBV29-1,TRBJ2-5,TGCAGCGTTGAGATCGGGACAGATACCCAAGAGACCCAGTACTTC,CSVEIGTDTQETQYF
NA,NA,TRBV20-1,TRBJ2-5,TGCAGTGCTAGAGATGATGGCAGGGGCGAGACCCAGTACTTC,CSARDDGRGETQYF
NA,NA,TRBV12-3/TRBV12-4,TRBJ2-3,TGTGCCAGCAGTTTTGTAACTAGCACAGATACGCAGTATTTT,CASSFVTSTDTQYF
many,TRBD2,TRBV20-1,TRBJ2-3,TGCAGTGCTAGAGGATCTAGCGGGAGAGATACGCAGTATTTT,CSARGSSGRDTQYF
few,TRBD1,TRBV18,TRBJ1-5,TGTGCCAGCTCACCACAGGGGGCCCAAAATCAGCCCCAGCATTTT,CASSPQGAQNQPQHF
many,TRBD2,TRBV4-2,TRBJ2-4,TGTGCCAGCAGCCAAGAGGCTGGGGGGGTAGCCAAAAACATTCAGTACTTC,CASSQEAGGVAKNIQYF
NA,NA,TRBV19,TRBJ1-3,TGTGCCAGCGGAACGGGGGGCACTGGAAACACCATATATTTT,CASGTGGTGNTIYF
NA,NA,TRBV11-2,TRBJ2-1,TGTGCCAGTTCCTGGGGGCGCCTCAACAATGAGCAGTTCTTC,CASSWGRLNNEQFF
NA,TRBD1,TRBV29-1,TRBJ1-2,TGCAGCGTTGAAGTTTTGACAGGGGTAGGCTACACCTTC,CSVEVLTGVGYTF
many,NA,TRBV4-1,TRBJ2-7,TGCGCCAGCAGCCAAGCCAGGGGCCTGGACACCGTATCCTACGAGCAGTACTTC,CASSQARGLDTVSYEQYF
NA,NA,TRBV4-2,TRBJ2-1,TGTGCCAGCAGCCAAGGGTCGGCTAGCTTGGCCAATGAGCAGTTCTTC,CASSQGSASLANEQFF
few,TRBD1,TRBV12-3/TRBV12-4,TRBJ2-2,TGTGCCAGCAGTAAACCGATTTACAGGGGCGCCGGAGGGGAGCTGTTTTTT,CASSKPIYRGAGGELFF
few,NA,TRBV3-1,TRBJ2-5,TGTGCCAGCAGCCAAATGACGGCGGAGACCCAGTACTTC,CASSQMTAETQYF
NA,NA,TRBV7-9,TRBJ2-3,TGTGCCAGCAGCCCGAGGGAGGCACAGTTGCAACCCGGTACGCAGTATTTT,CASSPREAQLQPGTQYF
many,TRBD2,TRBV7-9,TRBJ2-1,TGTGCCAGCAGCTACGGACTAGCGGGCAATGAGCAGTTCTTC,CASSYGLAGNEQFF
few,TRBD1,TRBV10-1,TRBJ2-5,TGCGCCAGCAGTGAGGGACAGGGCCTGGTCGAGACCCAGTACTTC,CASSEGQGLVETQYF
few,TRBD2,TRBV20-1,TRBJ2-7,TGCAGTGCTAGAGGGACTAGCAGGTATTACGAGCAGTACTTC,CSARGTSRYYEQYF
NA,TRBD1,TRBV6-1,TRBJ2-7,TGTGCCACGCAATCGGGACAGGGACCCTACGAGCAGTACTTC,CATQSGQGPYEQYF
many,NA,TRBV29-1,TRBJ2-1,TGCAGCGTTGAAAATTACAATGAGCAGTTCTTC,CSVENYNEQFF
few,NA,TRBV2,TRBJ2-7,TGTGCCAGCAGTGAACGGGGTCCTACTCTCTACGAGCAGTACTTC,CASSERGPTLYEQYF
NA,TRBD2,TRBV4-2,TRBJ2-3,TGTGCCAGCAGCGAAGATACTAGCGGGACGGATACGCAGTATTTT,CASSEDTSGTDTQYF
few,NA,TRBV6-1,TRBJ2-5,TGTGCCAGCAGGTTCAGGGGCTACCAAGAGACCCAGTACTTC,CASRFRGYQETQYF